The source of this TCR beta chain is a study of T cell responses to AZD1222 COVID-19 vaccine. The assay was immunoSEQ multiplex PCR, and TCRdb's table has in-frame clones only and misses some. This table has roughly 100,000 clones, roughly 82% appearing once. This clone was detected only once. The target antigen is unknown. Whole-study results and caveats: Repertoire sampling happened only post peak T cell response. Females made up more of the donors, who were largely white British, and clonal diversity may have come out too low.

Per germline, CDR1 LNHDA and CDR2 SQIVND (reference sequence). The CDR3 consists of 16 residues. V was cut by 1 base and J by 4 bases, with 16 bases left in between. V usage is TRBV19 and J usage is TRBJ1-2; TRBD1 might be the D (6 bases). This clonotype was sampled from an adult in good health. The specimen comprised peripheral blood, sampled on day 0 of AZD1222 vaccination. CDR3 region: CASSIATGRFTYGYTF. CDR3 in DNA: TGTGCCAGTAGTATAGCTACAGGGCGTTTTACCTATGGCTACACCTTC.